These 28 T cell receptor beta chains were sequenced from one sample in a study of CD8 T cells in ankylosing spondylitis. Overall study results and limits: Characteristic, it appeared, of ankylosing spondylitis blood was a TCR beta motif of seven or eight highly homologous variants.

Their recognized antigens are unknown. TCRdb used MiXCR to reprocess the 5' RACE reads, holding one entry per CDR3 protein. The sample lists 350,000 to 550,000 distinct CDR3 sequences, roughly 25% occurring once. The sample taken for sequencing was blood, either unsorted or a sorted T cell fraction (not recorded which). These receptors originate from a male donor with ankylosing spondylitis.

This clonotype has just a few counts. The J gene is TRBJ1-6, the V gene TRBV7-2; no clear D gene. The CDR3 is made up of 14 amino acids. V gave up 1 base and J gave up 9 bases, with 10 bases separating them. Germline values: CDR1 SGHTA, CDR2 FQGNSA. CDR3: CASSLGFGSSPLHF. The CDR3 DNA sequence: TGTGCCAGCAGCTTAGGTTTTGGGAGTTCACCCCTCCACTTT.

The chain combines TRBV10-2 with TRBJ1-5, with unresolved D. V was trimmed by 8 bases and J by 0 bases, leaving 11 bases between them. Per the germline V gene, CDR1 is WSHSY and CDR2 is SAAADI. The CDR3 has 14 amino acids. The CDR3 DNA reads as TGCGCCAGCGCGGGAGGGCGTAGCAATCAGCCCCAGCATTTT. This translates into CASAGGRSNQPQHF.

This chain uses TRBV3-1 with TRBJ1-4; D call uncertain. V lost 0 bases to trimming and J lost 5 bases, with 10 bases between them. The V gene's germline CDR1 is LGHDT and CDR2 YNNKEL (reference sequence). The CDR3 is made up of 15 amino acids. The CDR3 DNA reads as TGTGCCAGCAGCCAAGACATGGCAGAGAATGAAAAACTGTTTTTT. Translated, it gives CASSQDMAENEKLFF.

This clonotype was seen a handful of times. V is TRBV11-2 and J is TRBJ1-2; D may be TRBD1 (6 bases). The CDR3 is made up of 14 amino acids. Germline assignment: CDR1 SGHAT and CDR2 FQNNGV. V was shortened by 5 bases and J by 5 bases, with 15 bases between the two germline ends. The CDR3 bases are TGTGCCAGCAGCCCGGCGGCAGGGGAGTATGGCTACACCTTC. Encoded protein: CASSPAAGEYGYTF.

This clonotype showed up just a few times. The rearrangement uses TRBV20-1 and TRBJ2-7; 7 bases agree with TRBD2. Germline loops: CDR1 DFQATT, CDR2 SNEGSKA (reference sequence). CDR3 length: 13 residues. Losses at the gene ends were 8 bases for V and 3 bases for J; bases not matched to a gene: 10. DNA of the CDR3: TGCAGTACCAACCGGCGGGGGATCTACGAGCAGTACTTC. Residues: CSTNRRGIYEQYF.

The V and J genes are TRBV29-1 and TRBJ2-2; D is unresolved. The CDR3 has 13 amino acids. The germline gives CDR1 SQVTM, CDR2 ANQGSEA. V lost 4 bases and J lost 2, with 8 bases in between. CDR3 amino acids: CSVGRLNTGELFF. CDR3 bases: TGCAGCGTTGGGCGGTTAAACACCGGGGAGCTGTTTTTT.

The V gene is TRBV6-1, the J gene TRBJ2-1, with 11 bases lining up with TRBD2. J gave up 9 bases and V 0 bases, and 13 bases lay outside the gene matches. This CDR3 spans 18 amino acids. Germline-derived CDR1 and CDR2 are MNHNS and SASEGT. The CDR3 DNA is TGTGCCAGCAGTGAAGCGCTTCTAGCGGGAGGCCTAGTTGGTGAGCAGTTCTTC. It specifies CASSEALLAGGLVGEQFF.

This chain links TRBV6-2 or TRBV6-3 with TRBJ1-1; D remains ambiguous. Trimming took 2 bases from V and 2 from J, leaving 6 bases between them. Germline-derived CDR1 and CDR2 are MNHEY and SVGEGT. The CDR3 extends over 13 amino acids. The CDR3 loop reads CASSYIVNTEAFF. The DNA of the CDR3 is TGTGCCAGCAGTTACATCGTCAACACTGAAGCTTTCTTT.

V is TRBV6-2 or TRBV6-3 and J is TRBJ2-7; D is possibly TRBD2 (5 bases). This CDR3 is 14 amino acids long. Trimming cost V 2 bases and J 2 bases, with 10 bases left between them. Germline loops: CDR1 MNHEY, CDR2 SVGEGT. The CDR3 DNA sequence: TGTGCCAGCAGTTACGAGCGGAGTACCTACGAGCAGTACTTC. Translation gives CASSYERSTYEQYF.

V and J are TRBV6-2 or TRBV6-3 and TRBJ2-1; D gene uncertain. V was pared by 2 bases and J by 15 bases, with 11 bases between. The V gene's germline CDR1 is MNHEY and CDR2 SVGEGT. The CDR3 is made up of 11 amino acids. For the CDR3, the DNA is TGTGCCAGCAGTTACGCTGGTTATGCGTTCTTC. It specifies CASSYAGYAFF.

This clonotype was detected a few times. This chain uses TRBV20-1 with TRBJ2-5; D perhaps matches TRBD2 (5 bases). The CDR3 has 13 amino acids. Germline values: CDR1 DFQATT, CDR2 SNEGSKA (reference sequence). V dropped 6 bases and J dropped 5 bases, with 16 bases sitting between them. CDR3: CSAGPRGLETQYF. The CDR3 DNA is TGCAGTGCCGGGCCCCGAGGACTGGAGACCCAGTACTTC.

This clonotype was detected only a few times. The chain combines TRBV7-2 with TRBJ1-4, with TRBD1 identical over 11 bases. Trimming removed 5 bases from V and 8 bases from J; junction bases left unmatched: 7. Germline V gene sequence: CDR1 SGHTA, CDR2 FQGNSA. The CDR3 length is 15 residues. This CDR3 reads CASSLDRGRSEKLFF. The DNA of the CDR3 is TGTGCCAGCAGCCTGGACAGGGGGCGCTCGGAAAAACTGTTTTTT.

The chain is built from TRBV6-1 and TRBJ1-5; D might be TRBD1 (6 bases). This CDR3 has 16 amino acids. CDR1 MNHNS and CDR2 SASEGT come from the germline V gene. The germline V and J ends were trimmed by 5 bases and 3 bases, with 17 bases remaining between them. Here the CDR3 reads CASSPRQGQYNQPQHF. CDR3 bases: TGTGCCAGCAGTCCCCGGCAGGGACAATACAATCAGCCCCAGCATTTT.

The chain links TRBV19 to TRBJ1-1; D gene unclear. CDR1 and CDR2 from the germline V gene are LNHDA and SQIVND (reference sequence). CDR3 length equals 12 residues. V was clipped by 3 bases and J by 1 base, with 3 bases between them. For the CDR3, the DNA is TGTGCCAGTAGTATTTGGAACACTGAAGCTTTCTTT. The encoded protein is CASSIWNTEAFF.

The rearrangement uses TRBV5-4 and TRBJ2-7; tentatively, D is TRBD1 (6 bases). Per germline, CDR1 SGHNT and CDR2 YYREEE (reference sequence). The V end was cut by 4 bases, the J end by 0 bases, with 14 bases between. The CDR3 consists of 15 residues. The CDR3 coding sequence is TGTGCCAGCAGCCCGCCACAGGGAAGCTCCTACGAGCAGTACTTC. The encoded protein is CASSPPQGSSYEQYF.

This clonotype was counted between two and nine times. CDR3 protein: CASSRTRGGYNEQFF. Here the CDR3 DNA reads TGTGCCAGCAGCCGGACTAGGGGAGGCTACAATGAGCAGTTCTTC. The chain couples TRBV3-1 to TRBJ2-1; 7 bases agree with TRBD2. The V and J ends lost 4 bases and 3 bases, in that order; junction bases with no gene match: 6. The CDR3 totals 15 residues. Germline V gene sequence: CDR1 LGHDT, CDR2 YNNKEL (reference sequence).

This clonotype was seen many times. The chain combines TRBV7-9 with TRBJ2-3, with D uncertain. Germline V gene sequence: CDR1 SEHNR, CDR2 FQNEAQ (reference sequence). V gave up 1 base and J gave up 6 bases, with 11 bases separating them. The length of the CDR3 is 14 residues. CDR3 in DNA: TGTGCCAGCAGCTTAGTTCCTAAGAGGGATACGCAGTATTTT. It specifies CASSLVPKRDTQYF.

The chain employs TRBV3-1 and TRBJ1-4, with D maybe TRBD1 (5 bases). The CDR3 consists of 15 residues. Germline CDR1 reads LGHDT; CDR2 reads YNNKEL (reference sequence). Trimming pared 3 bases from V and 3 bases from J, leaving 11 bases between. The CDR3 DNA reads as TGTGCCAGCAGCCACGGGGGGAGAGCTAATGAAAAACTGTTTTTT. Translating it yields CASSHGGRANEKLFF.

The V and J genes are TRBV15 and TRBJ1-3; the D is unclear. The length of the CDR3 is 15 residues. Germline loops: CDR1 LNHNV, CDR2 YYDKDF (reference sequence). Between the trimmed V and J ends, which lost 0 bases and 6 bases, there was a span of 12 bases. The CDR3 DNA reads TGTGCCACCAGCAGAGATAGTAGGATGCCAAACACCATATATTTT. This gives the protein CATSRDSRMPNTIYF.

This clonotype was counted a few times. The chain employs TRBV6-1 and TRBJ1-5, with D tentatively TRBD1 (5 bases). Germline V gene sequence: CDR1 MNHNS, CDR2 SASEGT. The CDR3 contains 15 residues. V dropped 7 bases and J dropped 3 bases, with 16 bases sitting between them. As DNA, the CDR3 is TGTGCCAGCACCCCCGCGGGACTGAACAATCAGCCCCAGCATTTT. It is translated as CASTPAGLNNQPQHF.

This clonotype was detected a few times. The chain joins TRBV4-1 to TRBJ2-5, with a possible D match to TRBD1 (5 bases). Looked up from germline, CDR1 is MGHRA and CDR2 is YSYEKL. The CDR3 has 16 amino acids. Deletions cut 4 bases from V and 2 bases from J, with 17 bases between. The CDR3 is CASSPLPPAGQETQYF. CDR3 coding DNA: TGCGCCAGCAGCCCCCTACCCCCGGCAGGGCAAGAGACCCAGTACTTC.

The CDR3 reads CAWSLVTEAFF. CDR3 DNA sequence: TGTGCCTGGAGTCTCGTAACTGAAGCTTTCTTT. The chain combines TRBV30 with TRBJ1-1; D ambiguous. Trimming removed 2 bases from V and 5 bases from J, with 6 bases in between. This CDR3 has 11 residues. Germline assignment: CDR1 GTSNPN and CDR2 SVGIG (reference sequence).

The chain is built from TRBV7-2 and TRBJ2-3; 13 bases are a match to TRBD2. The CDR3 has 17 amino acids. The germline gives CDR1 SGHTA, CDR2 FQGNSA. V gave up 5 bases and J gave up 4 bases; unmatched junction bases: 9. In DNA, the CDR3 is TGTGCCAGCAGCCACCGCGGACTAGCGGGGGATTCAGATACGCAGTATTTT. This encodes CASSHRGLAGDSDTQYF.

This clonotype showed up just a few times. The chain recombines TRBV4-1 with TRBJ2-7; 9 nucleotides agree with TRBD2. The CDR3 runs to 13 residues. Looked up from germline, CDR1 is MGHRA and CDR2 is YSYEKL. V trimming: 4 bases; J trimming: 7 bases; junction bases outside the gene matches: 5. CDR3 in amino acids: CASSRGLAGEQYV. The CDR3 DNA follows: TGCGCCAGCAGCCGGGGACTAGCTGGAGAGCAGTACGTC.

J is TRBJ2-1 and V is TRBV11-2; D perhaps matches TRBD1 (6 bases). The V gene's germline CDR1 is SGHAT and CDR2 FQNNGV. This CDR3 spans 16 amino acids. With 1 base removed from V and 10 bases from J, the gap between germline ends came to 20 bases. Here the CDR3 DNA reads TGTGCCAGCAGCTTAGGAAGGGGGTCCGGGTTCGGGGAGCAGTTCTTC. Translating it yields CASSLGRGSGFGEQFF.

The chain uses TRBV5-1 and TRBJ2-5; no definite D call. Between the trimmed V and J ends, which lost 6 bases and 5 bases, there was a span of 11 bases. This CDR3 region has 12 residues. Germline-derived CDR1 and CDR2 are SGHRS and YFSETQ. The CDR3 nucleotides are TGCGCCAGCACTACCCTGGGCGAGACCCAGTACTTC. Translated, it gives CASTTLGETQYF.

This clonotype was seen at least ten times. The chain couples TRBV4-2 to TRBJ1-1; D ambiguous. V was trimmed by 1 base and J by 7 bases, leaving 10 bases between them. In germline, CDR1 is LGHNA, CDR2 YNFKEQ. CDR3 length equals 13 residues. CDR3 coding DNA: TGTGCCAGCAGCCAAGGTCTCGGCAGTGAAGCTTTCTTT. Its translation is CASSQGLGSEAFF.

CDR3: CASRPDRGDSPLHF. CDR3 in DNA: TGTGCCAGCAGACCAGACAGGGGAGATTCACCCCTCCACTTT. V usage is TRBV3-1 and J usage is TRBJ1-6; 8 nucleotides match TRBD1. V trimming: 6 bases; J trimming: 8 bases; junction bases outside the gene matches: 6. In germline, CDR1 is LGHDT, CDR2 YNNKEL (reference sequence). The CDR3 runs to 14 residues.